These 13 T cell receptor beta chains share one sample of origin, sequenced in a study of regulatory T cells in long-lasting Graves disease. Time point of the sample: persistent/refractory GD, antithyroid drugs over 5 years with positive TRAb. Extracted RNA from PBMCs served as the source of the TCR library. Investigators prepared the TCR beta libraries by applying iRepertoire HTBI primers and Arm-PCR of CDR3 regions. MiXCR, run by TCRdb on the multiplex PCR reads, gives a single entry per CDR3 protein. This table has about 300,000 distinct CDR3 sequences, around 20% appearing once. Sequenced material: peripheral blood mononuclear cells (PBMCs), taken when the disease was refractory, from a patient treated with antithyroid drugs. These receptor sequences come from a female donor with Graves disease.

The chain employs TRBV7-9 and TRBJ2-7, with TRBD2 as a possible D gene (6 bases). CDR1 is SEHNR, CDR2 FQNEAQ, per germline (reference sequence). The germline V and J ends were trimmed by 5 bases and 3 bases, with 14 bases remaining between them. The CDR3 runs to 14 residues. CDR3 nucleotides: TGTGCCAGCAGCCCCCCCGGGACTCGCTACGAGCAGTACTTC. Translation gives CASSPPGTRYEQYF. Drawing the rest from reference TRBV7-9 and TRBJ2-7, the complete variable domain is DTGVSQNPRHKITKRGQNVTFRCDPISEHNRLYWYRQTLGQGPEFLTYFQNEAQLEKSRLLSDRFSAERPKGSFSTLEIQRTEQGDSAMYLCASSPPGTRYEQYFGPGTRLTVT.

DNA for the CDR3: TGTGCCAGCAGCTTAGGTCCGGGACTAGCGGGCGAGCAGTACTTC. Translating gives CASSLGPGLAGEQYF. This rearrangement joins TRBV11-2 to TRBJ2-7; TRBD2 matches at 12 bases. This CDR3 is 15 amino acids long. CDR1 and CDR2 from the germline V gene are SGHAT and FQNNGV. V was pared by 1 base and J by 6 bases, with 4 bases of the junction left unmatched.

This clonotype was seen more than once but under ten times. The rearrangement links TRBV6-1 to TRBJ2-2; D is uncertain. CDR3 length equals 15 residues. CDR1 is MNHNS and CDR2 is SASEGT in the germline V gene. The V gene lost 11 bases and the J gene lost 6 bases, with 22 bases spanning the gap. The CDR3, as DNA: TGTGCCTCAAAGATCGAGCTTGCGTCCGCCGGGGAGCTGTTTTTT. Translated: CASKIELASAGELFF.

The chain is built from TRBV7-2 and TRBJ2-3; D gene uncertain. The germline V gene has CDR1 SGHTA and CDR2 FQGNSA. The CDR3 length is 14 residues. The V gene lost 2 bases and the J gene lost 2 bases, with 8 bases spanning the gap. The CDR3 here is CASSLQADTDTQYF. The CDR3 coding sequence is TGTGCCAGCAGCTTACAGGCGGACACAGATACGCAGTATTTT.

This clonotype was found a few times. The chain links TRBV4-3 to TRBJ2-7; the match to TRBD1 covers 7 bases. The germline V gene encodes CDR1 LGHNA and CDR2 YSLEER. The CDR3 spans 15 residues. Trimming took 4 bases from V and 4 from J; bases not matched to a gene: 10. CDR3 DNA sequence: TGCGCCAGCAGCCCCCGGACAGGTGCCATTTACGAGCAGTACTTC. Encoded protein: CASSPRTGAIYEQYF.

This clonotype was seen at least ten times. The rearrangement links TRBV29-1 to TRBJ2-7; perhaps TRBD2 as D (5 bases). Germline CDR1 reads SQVTM; CDR2 reads ANQGSEA. CDR3 length equals 16 residues. CDR3 residues: CRGPEDSTRGTYEQYF. CDR3 nucleotide sequence: TGCAGGGGTCCGGAGGACTCAACTCGTGGTACCTACGAGCAGTACTTC.

This clonotype was recorded a few times. The J gene is TRBJ1-1, the V gene TRBV3-1, with a tentative D call TRBD1 (5 bases). The germline V and J ends were trimmed by 1 base and 4 bases, with 19 bases remaining between them. The CDR3 loop spans 17 amino acids. CDR1 is LGHDT and CDR2 is YNNKEL in the germline V gene (reference sequence). CDR3 bases: TGTGCCAGCAGCCAAGCCATTAGTAGGGGAGTAGTCACTGAAGCTTTCTTT. Its translation is CASSQAISRGVVTEAFF.

To note about this clonotype: This may stem from a read error, because a much larger clone lies one nucleotide away. The chain carries TRBV11-3 and TRBJ2-5; weak D call: TRBD1 (6 bases). The CDR3 runs 15 residues. The germline V gene encodes CDR1 SGHNT and CDR2 YENEEA. This chain's CDR3 is CASSLRNEGQETRYF. CDR3 in DNA: TGTGCCAGCAGCTTAAGGAACGAGGGACAAGAGACCCGGTACTTC.

This clonotype was seen ten or more times. The chain carries TRBV28 and TRBJ1-2, with D unresolved. V dropped 3 bases and J dropped 4 bases, with 12 bases sitting between them. This CDR3 contains 14 residues. The germline V gene has CDR1 MDHEN and CDR2 SYDVKM. This CDR3 is CASSFRGGLYGYTF. CDR3 bases: TGTGCCAGCAGTTTTCGGGGAGGGCTCTATGGCTACACCTTC.

Written as DNA, the CDR3 is TGTGCCAGCAGCTTAGACCCGCGACAGGGCACTAGCACAGATACGCAGTATTTT. Residues: CASSLDPRQGTSTDTQYF. The chain uses TRBV7-2 and TRBJ2-3; 7 nucleotides align to TRBD1. The germline CDR1 and CDR2 sequences are SGHTA and FQGNSA. This CDR3 is built from 18 residues. The V segment lost 1 base and the J segment 0 bases; nucleotides outside the gene matches: 10. The variable domain in full, completed from reference TRBV7-2 and TRBJ2-3, reads GAGVSQSPSNKVTEKGKDVELRCDPISGHTALYWYRQSLGQGLEFLIYFQGNSAPDKSGLPSDRFSAERTGGSVSTLTIQRTQQEDSAVYLCASSLDPRQGTSTDTQYFGPGTRLTVL.

V is TRBV20-1 and J is TRBJ2-2, with a weak D call TRBD2 (5 bases). V lost 3 bases and J 6 bases, leaving 17 bases between the germline ends. The CDR3 extends over 15 amino acids. CDR1 is DFQATT, CDR2 SNEGSKA, per germline (reference sequence). CDR3 bases: TGCAGTGCTAGTATCCTAGCCTTTAGCTCCGGGGAGCTGTTTTTT. Its protein is CSASILAFSSGELFF.

This clonotype came up many times. In DNA form, the CDR3 reads TGTGCCAGCAGTGCAACCCAGGGGGTACCGAACACCGGGGAGCTGTTTTTT. This translates into CASSATQGVPNTGELFF. The chain uses TRBV28 and TRBJ2-2, with 7 positions matching TRBD1. The CDR3 contains 17 residues. Per the germline V gene, CDR1 is MDHEN and CDR2 is SYDVKM. The ends lost 5 bases at V and 0 bases at J; junction bases unmatched: 9.

This clonotype has at least ten counts. J is TRBJ2-7 and V is TRBV10-3; 9 bases are a match to TRBD1. Germline assignment: CDR1 ENHRY and CDR2 SYGVKD. The CDR3 runs to 14 residues. With 4 bases clipped from V and 1 base from J, the junction kept 2 bases outside the gene matches. The CDR3 region is CAISGDRASYEQYF. In nucleotides, the CDR3 is TGTGCCATCAGTGGGGACAGGGCGTCCTACGAGCAGTACTTC.